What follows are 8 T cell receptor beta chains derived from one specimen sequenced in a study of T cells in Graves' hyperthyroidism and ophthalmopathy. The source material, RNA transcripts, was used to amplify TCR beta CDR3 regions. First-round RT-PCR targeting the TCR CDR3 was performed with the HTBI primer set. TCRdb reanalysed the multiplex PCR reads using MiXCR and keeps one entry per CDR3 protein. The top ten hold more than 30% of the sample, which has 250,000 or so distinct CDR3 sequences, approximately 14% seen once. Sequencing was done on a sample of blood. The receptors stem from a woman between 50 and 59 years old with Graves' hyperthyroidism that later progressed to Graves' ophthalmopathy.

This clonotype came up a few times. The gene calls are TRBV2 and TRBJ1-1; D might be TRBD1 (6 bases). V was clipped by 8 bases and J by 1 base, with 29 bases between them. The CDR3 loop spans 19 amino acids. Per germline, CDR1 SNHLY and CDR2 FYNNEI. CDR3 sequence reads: CASSPGSGTSDVSNTEAFF. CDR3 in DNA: TGTGCCAGCTCACCGGGCTCCGGGACAAGCGATGTTTCGAACACTGAAGCTTTCTTT.

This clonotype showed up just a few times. CDR3: CASSLHRGWDTEAFF. CDR3 DNA: TGTGCCAGCAGCTTGCACAGGGGTTGGGACACTGAAGCTTTCTTT. The chain is built from TRBV5-6 and TRBJ1-1, with 7 bases that match TRBD1. CDR3 length: 15 amino acids. Trimming took 1 base from V and 3 from J; bases not matched to a gene: 6. Germline V lookup: CDR1 SGHDT, CDR2 YYEEEE.

The CDR3 coding sequence is TGTGCCAGCAGCTTGCCAATCCTAAACACCGGGGAGCTGTTTTTT. It translates to CASSLPILNTGELFF. This sequence joins TRBV5-6 and TRBJ2-2; D uncertain. CDR1 is SGHDT and CDR2 is YYEEEE in the germline V gene. This CDR3 has 15 residues. The V end was cut by 1 base, the J end by 2 bases, with 9 bases between.

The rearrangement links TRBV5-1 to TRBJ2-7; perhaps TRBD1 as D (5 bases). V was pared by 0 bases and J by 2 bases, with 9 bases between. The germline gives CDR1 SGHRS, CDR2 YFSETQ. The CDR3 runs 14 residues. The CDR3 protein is CASSLVAGTYEQYF. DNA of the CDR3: TGCGCCAGCAGCTTGGTGGCAGGGACCTACGAGCAGTACTTC.

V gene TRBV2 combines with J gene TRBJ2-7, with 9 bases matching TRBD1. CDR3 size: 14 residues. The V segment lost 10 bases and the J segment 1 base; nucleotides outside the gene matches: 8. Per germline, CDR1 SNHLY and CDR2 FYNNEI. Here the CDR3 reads CATARDRVSYEQYF. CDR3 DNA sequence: TGTGCCACCGCACGGGACAGGGTTTCCTACGAGCAGTACTTC.

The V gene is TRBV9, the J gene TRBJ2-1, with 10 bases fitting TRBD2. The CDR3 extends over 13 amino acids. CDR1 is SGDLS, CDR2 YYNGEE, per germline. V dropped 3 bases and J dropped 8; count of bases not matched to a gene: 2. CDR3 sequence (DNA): TGTGCCAGCAGCGATGGGACTAGCGATGAGCAGTTCTTC. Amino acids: CASSDGTSDEQFF.

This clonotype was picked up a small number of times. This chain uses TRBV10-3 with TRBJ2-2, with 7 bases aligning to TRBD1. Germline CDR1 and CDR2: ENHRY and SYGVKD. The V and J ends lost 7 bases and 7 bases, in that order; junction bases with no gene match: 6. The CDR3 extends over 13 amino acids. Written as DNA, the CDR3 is TGTGCCATCAAGCCAGGGGGTATCGGGGAGCTGTTTTTT. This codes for CAIKPGGIGELFF.

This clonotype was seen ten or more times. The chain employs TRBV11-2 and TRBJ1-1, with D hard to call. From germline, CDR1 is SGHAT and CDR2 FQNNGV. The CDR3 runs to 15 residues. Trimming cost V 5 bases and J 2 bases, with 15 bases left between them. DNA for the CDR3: TGTGCCAGCAGCCAACTCTACCGGGGAAACACTGAAGCTTTCTTT. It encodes CASSQLYRGNTEAFF.